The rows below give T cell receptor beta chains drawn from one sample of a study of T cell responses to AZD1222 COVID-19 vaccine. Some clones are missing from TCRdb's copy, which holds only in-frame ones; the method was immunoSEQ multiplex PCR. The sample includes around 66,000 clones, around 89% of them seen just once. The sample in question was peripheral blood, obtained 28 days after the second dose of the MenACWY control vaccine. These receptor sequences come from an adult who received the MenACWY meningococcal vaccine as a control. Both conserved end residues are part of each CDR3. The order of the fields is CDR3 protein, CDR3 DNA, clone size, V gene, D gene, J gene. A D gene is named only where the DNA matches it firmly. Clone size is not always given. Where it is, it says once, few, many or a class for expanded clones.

CDR3aa: CARTKQGARSYEQYF
CDR3nt: TGTGCCAGAACGAAACAAGGAGCCCGTTCCTACGAGCAGTACTTC
abundance: .
v_gene: TRBV6-4
d_gene: .
j_gene: TRBJ2-7

CDR3aa: CASSPRTATNEKLFF
CDR3nt: TGTGCCAGCTCACCAAGGACTGCAACTAATGAAAAACTGTTTTTT
abundance: .
v_gene: TRBV18
d_gene: .
j_gene: TRBJ1-4

CDR3aa: CASSSSSYEQYF
CDR3nt: TGTGCCAGCAGCTCTTCCTCCTACGAGCAGTACTTC
abundance: .
v_gene: TRBV7-2
d_gene: .
j_gene: TRBJ2-7

CDR3aa: CATSTIARPYEQYF
CDR3nt: TGTGCCACCAGCACCATAGCCCGTCCATACGAGCAGTACTTC
abundance: .
v_gene: TRBV15
d_gene: .
j_gene: TRBJ2-7

CDR3aa: CASSLKRGPIYGYTF
CDR3nt: TGTGCCAGCAGCTTGAAGAGAGGTCCTATCTATGGCTACACCTTC
abundance: .
v_gene: TRBV5-6
d_gene: .
j_gene: TRBJ1-2

CDR3aa: CSADSLNTEAFF
CDR3nt: TGCAGCGCGGACTCTTTGAACACTGAAGCTTTCTTT
abundance: .
v_gene: TRBV29-1
d_gene: .
j_gene: TRBJ1-1

CDR3aa: CASSLSHYEQYF
CDR3nt: TGTGCCAGCAGCTTGTCACACTACGAGCAGTACTTC
abundance: few
v_gene: TRBV5-8
d_gene: .
j_gene: TRBJ2-7

CDR3aa: CASSLGGTGYTGELFF
CDR3nt: TGCGCCAGCAGCTTGGGGGGGACAGGATACACCGGGGAGCTGTTTTTT
abundance: .
v_gene: TRBV5-1
d_gene: TRBD1
j_gene: TRBJ2-2

CDR3aa: CASSLDRNTEAFF
CDR3nt: TGTGCTAGCAGCTTGGACAGGAACACTGAAGCTTTCTTT
abundance: .
v_gene: TRBV7-7
d_gene: .
j_gene: TRBJ1-1

CDR3aa: CASSLEGYGYTF
CDR3nt: TGTGCCAGCAGTTTAGAGGGTTATGGCTACACCTTC
abundance: .
v_gene: TRBV28
d_gene: .
j_gene: TRBJ1-2

CDR3aa: CASSTRVSNYGYTF
CDR3nt: TGTGCCAGCAGTACCAGGGTTTCTAACTATGGCTACACCTTC
abundance: .
v_gene: TRBV6-6
d_gene: .
j_gene: TRBJ1-2

CDR3aa: CASSSAGGAYNEQFF
CDR3nt: TGCGCCAGCAGCTCCGCCGGGGGGGCCTACAATGAGCAGTTCTTC
abundance: .
v_gene: TRBV5-1
d_gene: TRBD2
j_gene: TRBJ2-1

CDR3aa: CASRREIGQGAGVTEAFF
CDR3nt: TGTGCCAGCAGGAGGGAGATTGGGCAGGGGGCGGGAGTCACTGAAGCTTTCTTT
abundance: once
v_gene: TRBV5-4
d_gene: TRBD1
j_gene: TRBJ1-1

CDR3aa: CASPFHDDRGSNQPQHF
CDR3nt: TGTGCAAGTCCCTTTCACGACGACAGGGGTAGCAATCAGCCCCAGCATTTT
abundance: .
v_gene: TRBV12-2
d_gene: .
j_gene: TRBJ1-5

CDR3aa: CASSLRVPGQEHDEQYF
CDR3nt: TGTGCCAGCAGCCTGCGGGTCCCGGGACAGGAGCATGACGAGCAGTACTTC
abundance: .
v_gene: TRBV21-1
d_gene: .
j_gene: TRBJ2-7

CDR3aa: CASSLSWTTYEQYF
CDR3nt: TGTGCCAGCAGTTTATCCTGGACTACCTACGAGCAGTACTTC
abundance: .
v_gene: TRBV27
d_gene: .
j_gene: TRBJ2-7

CDR3aa: CSASIVGTGNYGYTF
CDR3nt: TGCAGTGCTAGTATAGTCGGGACAGGGAACTATGGCTACACCTTC
abundance: .
v_gene: TRBV20-1
d_gene: TRBD1
j_gene: TRBJ1-2

CDR3aa: CASSHTLDQPQHF
CDR3nt: TGCGCCAGCAGCCATACTTTGGATCAGCCCCAGCATTTT
abundance: .
v_gene: TRBV4-3
d_gene: .
j_gene: TRBJ1-5

CDR3aa: CASSLEGGPTFNYGYTF
CDR3nt: TGTGCCAGCAGCTTGGAAGGGGGACCGACGTTTAACTATGGCTACACCTTC
abundance: .
v_gene: TRBV5-4
d_gene: .
j_gene: TRBJ1-2

CDR3aa: CASSEVSEGGYEQYF
CDR3nt: TGTGCCAGCAGTGAAGTTAGCGAAGGAGGCTACGAGCAGTACTTC
abundance: .
v_gene: TRBV6-1
d_gene: .
j_gene: TRBJ2-7

CDR3aa: CASSRQGYEQYF
CDR3nt: TGTGCCAGCAGCCGCCAGGGCTACGAGCAGTACTTC
abundance: .
v_gene: TRBV6-2/TRBV6-3
d_gene: .
j_gene: TRBJ2-7

CDR3aa: CASSDLAGGHGLAQYF
CDR3nt: TGTGCCAGCAGCGACTTAGCGGGAGGGCATGGATTAGCGCAGTATTTT
abundance: once
v_gene: TRBV6-2/TRBV6-3
d_gene: TRBD2
j_gene: TRBJ2-3

CDR3aa: CSAGLLETQYF
CDR3nt: TGCAGTGCCGGACTTCTGGAGACCCAGTACTTC
abundance: .
v_gene: TRBV20-1
d_gene: .
j_gene: TRBJ2-5

CDR3aa: CASSGEAGNSPLHF
CDR3nt: TGTGCCAGCAGCGGCGAGGCGGGTAATTCACCCCTCCACTTT
abundance: .
v_gene: TRBV11-2
d_gene: .
j_gene: TRBJ1-6

CDR3aa: CASSLEPNQPQHF
CDR3nt: TGTGCCAGCAGCTTAGAACCCAATCAGCCCCAGCATTTT
abundance: .
v_gene: TRBV7-2
d_gene: .
j_gene: TRBJ1-5

CDR3aa: CASSLGQGVGQETQYF
CDR3nt: TGTGCCAGCAGCTTGGGACAGGGGGTCGGACAAGAGACCCAGTACTTC
abundance: .
v_gene: TRBV7-6
d_gene: TRBD1
j_gene: TRBJ2-5

CDR3aa: CASSYSKQGSGELFF
CDR3nt: TGTGCCAGCAGTTACTCGAAGCAGGGATCAGGGGAGCTGTTTTTT
abundance: .
v_gene: TRBV6-5
d_gene: .
j_gene: TRBJ2-2

CDR3aa: CASSLAGDTEAFF
CDR3nt: TGTGCCAGCAGCTTAGCGGGGGACACTGAAGCTTTCTTT
abundance: .
v_gene: TRBV7-8
d_gene: .
j_gene: TRBJ1-1

CDR3aa: CVRRKIIRTFLPQHF
CDR3nt: TGTGTCAGAAGAAAAATAATTCGGACCTTCCTGCCCCAGCATTTT
abundance: few
v_gene: TRBV7-5
d_gene: .
j_gene: TRBJ1-5

CDR3aa: CASSVTSNQETQYF
CDR3nt: TGCGCCAGCAGCGTTACTAGCAACCAAGAGACCCAGTACTTC
abundance: .
v_gene: TRBV5-1
d_gene: .
j_gene: TRBJ2-5

CDR3aa: CASSLQRNTIYF
CDR3nt: TGTGCCAGCAGTTTACAGCGGAACACCATATATTTT
abundance: .
v_gene: TRBV28
d_gene: .
j_gene: TRBJ1-3

CDR3aa: CASSILTGELFF
CDR3nt: TGTGCCAGCAGTATCCTCACCGGGGAGCTGTTTTTT
abundance: .
v_gene: TRBV12-3/TRBV12-4
d_gene: .
j_gene: TRBJ2-2

CDR3aa: CASSKQGDTQYF
CDR3nt: TGCGCCAGCAGTAAACAGGGTGATACGCAGTATTTT
abundance: .
v_gene: TRBV10-1
d_gene: .
j_gene: TRBJ2-3

CDR3aa: CASSQLEAAYEQYF
CDR3nt: TGTGCCAGCAGCCAACTGGAAGCCGCCTACGAGCAGTACTTC
abundance: .
v_gene: TRBV3-1/TRBV3-2
d_gene: .
j_gene: TRBJ2-7

CDR3aa: CASSSSPLNYGYTF
CDR3nt: TGTGCCAGCAGTTCCTCCCCACTTAACTATGGCTACACCTTC
abundance: .
v_gene: TRBV28
d_gene: .
j_gene: TRBJ1-2

CDR3aa: CAWSHGDRSGYTF
CDR3nt: TGTGCCTGGAGCCACGGGGACAGGTCTGGCTACACCTTC
abundance: .
v_gene: TRBV30
d_gene: TRBD1
j_gene: TRBJ1-2

CDR3aa: CASSLYGQEGNTIYF
CDR3nt: TGTGCCAGCAGCTTATACGGACAGGAAGGAAACACCATATATTTT
abundance: .
v_gene: TRBV7-2
d_gene: TRBD1
j_gene: TRBJ1-3

CDR3aa: CASATGGAEAFF
CDR3nt: TGTGCCAGTGCGACAGGGGGCGCAGAAGCTTTCTTT
abundance: .
v_gene: TRBV19
d_gene: TRBD1
j_gene: TRBJ1-1

CDR3aa: CASSVAPGPNTGELFF
CDR3nt: TGTGCCAGCAGCGTAGCACCGGGACCAAACACCGGGGAGCTGTTTTTT
abundance: .
v_gene: TRBV9
d_gene: .
j_gene: TRBJ2-2

CDR3aa: CASSATGTAAQPQHF
CDR3nt: TGTGCCAGCAGCGCCACCGGGACAGCAGCTCAGCCCCAGCATTTT
abundance: .
v_gene: TRBV7-9
d_gene: TRBD1
j_gene: TRBJ1-5

CDR3aa: CASRPGPGTGELFF
CDR3nt: TGTGCCTCTCGACCGGGGCCAGGGACCGGGGAGCTGTTTTTT
abundance: .
v_gene: TRBV19
d_gene: .
j_gene: TRBJ2-2

CDR3aa: CASWDGGTNYGYTF
CDR3nt: TGTGCCAGCTGGGATGGCGGGACTAACTATGGCTACACCTTC
abundance: .
v_gene: TRBV28
d_gene: .
j_gene: TRBJ1-2

CDR3aa: CASSWGGGYEQYF
CDR3nt: TGCGCCAGCAGCTGGGGGGGAGGATACGAGCAGTACTTC
abundance: .
v_gene: TRBV5-1
d_gene: TRBD2
j_gene: TRBJ2-7

CDR3aa: CASSLGTVGEQYF
CDR3nt: TGTGCCAGCAGCCTCGGGACGGTGGGAGAGCAGTACTTC
abundance: .
v_gene: TRBV9
d_gene: .
j_gene: TRBJ2-7

CDR3aa: CASSLEAGHNYGYTF
CDR3nt: TGCGCCAGCAGCTTGGAGGCGGGACACAACTATGGCTACACCTTC
abundance: .
v_gene: TRBV5-1
d_gene: .
j_gene: TRBJ1-2

CDR3aa: CASSDTGYEQYF
CDR3nt: TGTGCCAGCAGTGATACAGGGTACGAGCAGTACTTC
abundance: .
v_gene: TRBV6-1
d_gene: .
j_gene: TRBJ2-7

CDR3aa: CASSTRDLWAFF
CDR3nt: TGTGCCAGCAGTACTCGGGACCTTTGGGCTTTCTTT
abundance: .
v_gene: TRBV12-3/TRBV12-4
d_gene: .
j_gene: TRBJ1-1

CDR3aa: CASSPRGGNTEAFF
CDR3nt: TGCGCCAGCAGCCCCAGGGGGGGGAACACTGAAGCTTTCTTT
abundance: .
v_gene: TRBV5-1
d_gene: TRBD1
j_gene: TRBJ1-1

CDR3aa: CASSRGQGGNQPQHF
CDR3nt: TGTGCCAGCAGCCGAGGACAGGGGGGCAATCAGCCCCAGCATTTT
abundance: .
v_gene: TRBV2
d_gene: TRBD1
j_gene: TRBJ1-5